One sample yielded the 10 T cell receptor beta chains listed below, sequenced in a study of blood T cell repertoires in COVID-19. Libraries were prepared by immunoSEQ multiplex PCR; TCRdb keeps only in-frame clonotypes and omits some of them. Of about 270,000 clones listed, over 80% are singletons. The material sequenced was PBMCs or T cells enriched from blood (not recorded which). Receptor source: a woman aged 30 to 39 with acute COVID-19.

The chain combines TRBV5-5 with TRBJ2-1; D not certain. The ends were cut back, 4 bases at V and 0 bases at J, with 8 bases in the middle. This CDR3 has 14 residues. Germline CDR1 and CDR2: SGHKS and YYEKEE (reference sequence). CDR3 protein: CASSPTSSYNEQFF. The CDR3 nucleotides read TGTGCCAGCAGCCCAACAAGCTCCTACAATGAGCAGTTCTTC.

This clone showed up just once. The chain couples TRBV5-1 to TRBJ2-7; D possibly corresponds to TRBD1 (6 bases). Trimming removed 3 bases from V and 0 bases from J, with 16 bases in between. The germline V gene encodes CDR1 SGHRS and CDR2 YFSETQ. This CDR3 contains 16 residues. The CDR3 reads CASSYPRDTPSYEQYF. CDR3 DNA: TGCGCCAGCAGCTACCCTAGGGACACTCCCTCCTACGAGCAGTACTTC.

The chain is built from TRBV19 and TRBJ1-2, with D uncertain. Germline-derived CDR1 and CDR2 are LNHDA and SQIVND (reference sequence). This CDR3 is 13 amino acids long. The germline V and J ends were trimmed by 4 bases and 6 bases, with 12 bases remaining between them. This CDR3 is CASSTEQYNGYTF. The CDR3 coding sequence is TGTGCCAGTAGTACGGAACAGTACAATGGCTACACCTTC.

The chain joins TRBV18 to TRBJ2-7; 12 bases match TRBD2. CDR3 length equals 15 residues. V lost 2 bases to trimming and J lost 3 bases; unmatched junction nucleotides: 2. Germline CDR1 and CDR2: KGHSH and LQKENI. The chain's CDR3 is CASSPKLAGGYEQYF. CDR3 coding DNA: TGTGCCAGCTCACCAAAACTAGCGGGAGGCTACGAGCAGTACTTC. Full variable domain (remainder filled in from reference TRBV18 and TRBJ2-7): NAGVMQNPRHLVRRRGQEARLRCSPMKGHSHVYWYRQLPEEGLKFMVYLQKENIIDESGMPKERFSAEFPKEGPSILRIQQVVRGDSAAYFCASSPKLAGGYEQYFGPGTRLTVT.

The rearrangement uses TRBV5-1 and TRBJ2-7; 7 positions agree with TRBD2. The CDR3 extends over 15 amino acids. The J segment lost 4 bases and the V segment lost 3 bases, leaving 10 bases of the junction unmatched. Germline loops: CDR1 SGHRS, CDR2 YFSETQ. The CDR3 reads CASSSELAREYEQYF. In nucleotides, the CDR3 is TGCGCCAGCAGCTCGGAACTAGCGCGGGAATACGAGCAGTACTTC.

The J gene is TRBJ1-4, the V gene TRBV19, with TRBD1 identical over 7 bases. Germline CDR1 and CDR2: LNHDA and SQIVND (reference sequence). CDR3 size: 14 residues. Trimming at V came to 4 bases and at J to 4 bases, leaving 3 bases not matched to a gene. CDR3 loop: CASSRQGNNEKLFF. DNA of the CDR3: TGTGCCAGTAGTAGACAGGGCAATAATGAAAAACTGTTTTTT.

The gene calls are TRBV30 and TRBJ2-3; 9 bases agree with TRBD2. The CDR3 contains 13 residues. Germline-derived CDR1 and CDR2 are GTSNPN and SVGIG (reference sequence). Written as DNA, the CDR3 is TGTGCGGAGGGGACTAGCACGACAGATACGCAGTATTTT. This encodes CAEGTSTTDTQYF.

The genes are TRBV7-9 and TRBJ2-5; D gene unclear. Germline V lookup: CDR1 SEHNR, CDR2 FQNEAQ (reference sequence). V lost 5 bases to trimming and J lost 9 bases, with 16 bases between them. The CDR3 has 13 amino acids. CDR3 residues: CASSPTTETAQYF. The CDR3 region has the DNA TGTGCCAGCAGCCCGACGACTGAGACGGCCCAGTACTTC.

The V gene is TRBV13, the J gene TRBJ1-2; 9 positions match TRBD1. After removal of 5 bases from V and 7 bases from J, the junction contained 5 bases not matched to a gene. The CDR3 length is 13 residues. CDR1 is PRHDT, CDR2 FYEKMQ, per germline (reference sequence). The CDR3, as DNA: TGTGCCAGCAGCATACAGGGGGCGGGTGGCTACACCTTC. Residues: CASSIQGAGGYTF.

The V and J genes are TRBV2 and TRBJ2-3, with 8 bases matching TRBD2. Per the germline V gene, CDR1 is SNHLY and CDR2 is FYNNEI. V shed 8 bases, J shed 2 bases, and the junction held 9 bases outside the gene matches. This CDR3 is built from 15 residues. CDR3 DNA sequence: TGTGCCAGCCGCTCGGGGGGGAAGGCCACAGATACGCAGTATTTT. Translating it yields CASRSGGKATDTQYF.